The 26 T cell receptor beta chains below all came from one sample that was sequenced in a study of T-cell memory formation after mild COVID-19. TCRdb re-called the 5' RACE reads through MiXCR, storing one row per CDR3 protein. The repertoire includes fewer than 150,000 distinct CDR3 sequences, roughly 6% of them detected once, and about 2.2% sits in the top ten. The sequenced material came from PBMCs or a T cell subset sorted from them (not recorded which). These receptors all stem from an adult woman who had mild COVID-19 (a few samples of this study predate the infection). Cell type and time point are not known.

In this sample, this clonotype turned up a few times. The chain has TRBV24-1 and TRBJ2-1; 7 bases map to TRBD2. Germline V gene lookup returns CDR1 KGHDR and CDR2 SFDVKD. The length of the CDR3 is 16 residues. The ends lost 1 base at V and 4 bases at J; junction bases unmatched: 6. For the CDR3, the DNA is TGTGCCACCAGTGATTTTTCCACGGGGGGTTACAATGAGCAGTTCTTC. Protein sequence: CATSDFSTGGYNEQFF.

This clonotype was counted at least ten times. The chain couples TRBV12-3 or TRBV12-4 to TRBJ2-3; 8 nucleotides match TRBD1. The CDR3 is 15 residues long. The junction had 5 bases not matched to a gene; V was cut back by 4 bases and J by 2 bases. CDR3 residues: CASSWDRTYTDTQYF. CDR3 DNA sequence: TGTGCCAGCAGTTGGGACAGGACTTACACAGATACGCAGTATTTT.

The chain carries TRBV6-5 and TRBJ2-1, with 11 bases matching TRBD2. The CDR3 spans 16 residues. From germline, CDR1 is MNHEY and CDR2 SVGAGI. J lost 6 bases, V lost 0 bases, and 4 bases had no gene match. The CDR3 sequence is CASSYSMLAGGNEQFF. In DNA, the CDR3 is TGTGCCAGCAGTTACTCGATGCTAGCGGGGGGCAATGAGCAGTTCTTC.

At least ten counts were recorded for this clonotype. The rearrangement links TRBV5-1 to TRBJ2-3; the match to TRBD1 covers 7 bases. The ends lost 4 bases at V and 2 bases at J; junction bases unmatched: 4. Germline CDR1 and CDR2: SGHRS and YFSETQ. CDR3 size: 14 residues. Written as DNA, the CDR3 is TGCGCCAGCAGCGCCGGACAGGACACAGATACGCAGTATTTT. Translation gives CASSAGQDTDTQYF.

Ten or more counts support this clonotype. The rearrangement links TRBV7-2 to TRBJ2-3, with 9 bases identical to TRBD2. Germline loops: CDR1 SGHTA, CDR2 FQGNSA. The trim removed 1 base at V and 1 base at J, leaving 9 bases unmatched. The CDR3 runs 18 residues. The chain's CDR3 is CASSLDLAGMGGTDTQYF. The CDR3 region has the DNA TGTGCCAGCAGCTTAGACCTAGCGGGGATGGGGGGCACAGATACGCAGTATTTT.

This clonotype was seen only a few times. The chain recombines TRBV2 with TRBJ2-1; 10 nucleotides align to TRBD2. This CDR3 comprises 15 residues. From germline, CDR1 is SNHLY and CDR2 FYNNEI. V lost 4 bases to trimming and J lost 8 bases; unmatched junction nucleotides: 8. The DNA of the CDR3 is TGTGCCAGCAGTGTACTAGCGGGGACTAGGCATGAGCAGTTCTTC. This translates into CASSVLAGTRHEQFF.

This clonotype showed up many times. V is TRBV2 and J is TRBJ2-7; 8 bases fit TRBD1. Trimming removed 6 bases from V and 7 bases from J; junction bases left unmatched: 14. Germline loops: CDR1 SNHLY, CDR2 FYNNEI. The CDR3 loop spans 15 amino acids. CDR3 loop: CASRADRARPLEQYF. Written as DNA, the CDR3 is TGTGCCAGCAGGGCGGACAGGGCCAGACCCCTGGAGCAGTACTTC.

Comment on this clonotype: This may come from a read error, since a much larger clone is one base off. The CDR3 sequence is CASSPGTGSYEHYF. The DNA for the CDR3 is TGTGCCAGCAGCCCCGGGACAGGTTCCTACGAGCATTACTTC. V and J are TRBV4-2 and TRBJ2-7, with 8 bases fitting TRBD1. There are 14 residues in the CDR3. In germline, CDR1 is LGHNA, CDR2 YNFKEQ.

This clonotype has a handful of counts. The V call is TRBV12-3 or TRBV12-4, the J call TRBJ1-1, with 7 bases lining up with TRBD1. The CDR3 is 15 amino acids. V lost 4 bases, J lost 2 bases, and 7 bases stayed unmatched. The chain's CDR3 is CASSSYRGTNTEAFF. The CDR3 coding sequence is TGTGCCAGCAGTTCATACAGGGGAACTAACACTGAAGCTTTCTTT.

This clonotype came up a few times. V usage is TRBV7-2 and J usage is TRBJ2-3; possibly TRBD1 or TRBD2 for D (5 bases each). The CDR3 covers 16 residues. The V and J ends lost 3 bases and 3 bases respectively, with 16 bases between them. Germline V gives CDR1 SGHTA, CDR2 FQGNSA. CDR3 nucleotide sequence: TGTGCCAGCAGCTTGGGGGAGAGGTGGAAGACAGATACGCAGTATTTT. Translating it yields CASSLGERWKTDTQYF.

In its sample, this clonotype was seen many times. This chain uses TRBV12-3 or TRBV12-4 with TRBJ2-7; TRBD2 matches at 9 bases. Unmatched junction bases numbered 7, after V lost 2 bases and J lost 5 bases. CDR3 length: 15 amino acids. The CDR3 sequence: CASSLLAGTVDEQYF. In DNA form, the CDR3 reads TGTGCCAGCAGTTTACTAGCGGGGACCGTTGACGAGCAGTACTTC.

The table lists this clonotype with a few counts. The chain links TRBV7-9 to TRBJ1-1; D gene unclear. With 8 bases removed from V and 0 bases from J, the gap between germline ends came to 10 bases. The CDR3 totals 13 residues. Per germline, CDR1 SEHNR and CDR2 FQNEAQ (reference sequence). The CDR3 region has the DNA TGTGCCAGCGGAGGAGGCCTGAACACTGAAGCTTTCTTT. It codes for CASGGGLNTEAFF.

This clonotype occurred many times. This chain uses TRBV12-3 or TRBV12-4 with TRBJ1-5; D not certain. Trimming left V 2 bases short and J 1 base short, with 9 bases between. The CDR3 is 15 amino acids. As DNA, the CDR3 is TGTGCCAGCAGTTTAAGAGGATCAAGCAATCAGCCCCAGCATTTT. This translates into CASSLRGSSNQPQHF.

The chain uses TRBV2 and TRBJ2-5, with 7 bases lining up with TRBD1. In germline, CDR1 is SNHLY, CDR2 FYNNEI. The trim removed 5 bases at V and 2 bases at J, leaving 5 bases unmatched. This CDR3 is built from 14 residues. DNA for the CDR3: TGTGCCAGCAGTCCTGACAGGGCTCAAGAGACCCAGTACTTC. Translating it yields CASSPDRAQETQYF.

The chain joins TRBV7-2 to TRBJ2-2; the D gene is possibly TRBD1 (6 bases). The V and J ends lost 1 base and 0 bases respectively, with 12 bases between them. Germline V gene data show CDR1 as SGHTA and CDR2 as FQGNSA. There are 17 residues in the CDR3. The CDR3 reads CASSLVGQGSNTGELFF. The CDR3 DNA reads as TGTGCCAGCAGCTTAGTAGGTCAGGGGTCGAACACCGGGGAGCTGTTTTTT.

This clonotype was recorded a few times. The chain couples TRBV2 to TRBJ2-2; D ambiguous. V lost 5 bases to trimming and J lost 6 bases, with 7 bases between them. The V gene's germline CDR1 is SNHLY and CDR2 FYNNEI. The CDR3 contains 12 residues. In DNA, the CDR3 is TGTGCCAGCAGTTTCGACCCCGGGGAGCTGTTTTTT. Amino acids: CASSFDPGELFF.

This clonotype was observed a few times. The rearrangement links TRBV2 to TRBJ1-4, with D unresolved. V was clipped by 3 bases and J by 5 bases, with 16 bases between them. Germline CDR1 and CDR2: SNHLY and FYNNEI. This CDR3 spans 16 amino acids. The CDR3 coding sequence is TGTGCCAGCAGTGACGCCGGCGCAGGTCCGAATGAAAAACTGTTTTTT. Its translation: CASSDAGAGPNEKLFF.

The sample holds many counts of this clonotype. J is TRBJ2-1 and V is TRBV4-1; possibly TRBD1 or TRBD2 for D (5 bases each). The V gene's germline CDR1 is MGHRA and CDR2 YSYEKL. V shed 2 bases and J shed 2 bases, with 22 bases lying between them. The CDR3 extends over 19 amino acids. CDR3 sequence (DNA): TGCGCCAGCAGCCAATCGTCGTCCCGAGGGGCGGCTACCTACAATGAGCAGTTCTTC. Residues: CASSQSSSRGAATYNEQFF.

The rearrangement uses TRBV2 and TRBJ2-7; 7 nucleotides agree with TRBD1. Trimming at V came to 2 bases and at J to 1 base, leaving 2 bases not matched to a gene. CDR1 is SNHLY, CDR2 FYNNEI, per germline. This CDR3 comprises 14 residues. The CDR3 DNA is TGTGCCAGCAGTGAACAGGGGGAGTCCTACGAGCAGTACTTC. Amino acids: CASSEQGESYEQYF.

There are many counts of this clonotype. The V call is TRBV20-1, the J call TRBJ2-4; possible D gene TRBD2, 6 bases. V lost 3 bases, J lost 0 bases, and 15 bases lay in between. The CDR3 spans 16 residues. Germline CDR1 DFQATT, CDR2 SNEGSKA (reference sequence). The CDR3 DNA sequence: TGCAGTGCTAGGACCCAGCGGGTCGTAGCCAAAAACATTCAGTACTTC. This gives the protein CSARTQRVVAKNIQYF.

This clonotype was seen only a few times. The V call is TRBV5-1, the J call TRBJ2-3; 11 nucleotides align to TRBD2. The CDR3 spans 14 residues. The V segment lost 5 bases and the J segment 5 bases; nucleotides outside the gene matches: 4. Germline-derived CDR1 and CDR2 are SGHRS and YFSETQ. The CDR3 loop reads CASSPSGGKDTQYF. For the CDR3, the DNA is TGCGCCAGCAGTCCTAGCGGGGGGAAAGATACGCAGTATTTT.

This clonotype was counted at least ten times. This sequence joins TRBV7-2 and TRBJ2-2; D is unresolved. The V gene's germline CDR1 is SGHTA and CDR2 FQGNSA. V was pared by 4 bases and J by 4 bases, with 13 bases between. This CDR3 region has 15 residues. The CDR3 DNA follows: TGTGCCAGCAGCTCCTACGCCTCATCCACCGGGGAGCTGTTTTTT. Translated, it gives CASSSYASSTGELFF.

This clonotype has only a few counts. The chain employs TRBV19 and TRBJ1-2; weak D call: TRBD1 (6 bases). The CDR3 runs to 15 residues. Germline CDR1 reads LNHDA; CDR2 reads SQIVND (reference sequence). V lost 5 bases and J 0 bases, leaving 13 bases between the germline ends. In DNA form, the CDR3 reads TGTGCCAGTAGTGAACCGGGACAAGCTAACTATGGCTACACCTTC. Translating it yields CASSEPGQANYGYTF.

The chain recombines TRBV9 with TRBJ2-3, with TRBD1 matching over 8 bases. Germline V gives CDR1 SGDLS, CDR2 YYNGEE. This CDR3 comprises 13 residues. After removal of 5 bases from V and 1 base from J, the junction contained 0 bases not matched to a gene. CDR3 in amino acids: CASRDRGTDTQYF. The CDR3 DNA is TGTGCCAGCAGGGACAGGGGCACAGATACGCAGTATTTT.

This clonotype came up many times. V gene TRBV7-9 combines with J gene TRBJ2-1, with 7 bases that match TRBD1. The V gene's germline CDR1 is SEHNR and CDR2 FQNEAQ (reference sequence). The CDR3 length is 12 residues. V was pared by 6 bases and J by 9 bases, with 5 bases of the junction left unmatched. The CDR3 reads CASRQQGIEQFF. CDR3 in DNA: TGTGCCAGCAGACAACAGGGGATTGAGCAGTTCTTC.

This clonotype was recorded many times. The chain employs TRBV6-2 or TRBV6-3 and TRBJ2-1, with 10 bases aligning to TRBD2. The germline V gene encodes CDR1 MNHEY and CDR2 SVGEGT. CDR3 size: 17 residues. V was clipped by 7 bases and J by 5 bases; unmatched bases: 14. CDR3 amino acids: CASTPRRLAGINNEQFF. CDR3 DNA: TGTGCCAGCACTCCCAGGAGACTAGCGGGTATTAACAATGAGCAGTTCTTC.